This T cell receptor (beta chain) was recovered during a study of vaccination and CD4 T cells after COVID-19 (dated by TCRdb to between 2021 and 2024). A note on the overall study: Every convalescent patient had a positive nasal swab PCR test for SARS-CoV-2, with mild disease in nine patients and severe disease in one. The convalescent cohort included six males and four females, with two Hispanic individuals, seven Caucasians, two Asians and one multiracial person. Participants got two doses of the Pfizer-BioNTech BNT162b2 vaccine (n=8) or two doses of the Moderna mRNA-1273 vaccine (n=2). Post-COVID blood samples were collected from convalescent patients a median of about 92 days after diagnosis, with a range of roughly 35 to 180 days. Post-vaccine blood samples were obtained a median of around 74 days after the second vaccine dose, with a range of about 12 to 241 days. For stimulating the cultures, overlapping spike peptide pools were used, derived from SARS-CoV-2 as well as from the common cold coronaviruses HCoV-NL63, HCoV-OC43 and HCoV-229E. Control cultures received a CEFX viral epitope pool as the positive control, an HIV-1 Nef peptide pool as the negative control, or no peptide. The spike-specific CD4+ TCR repertoire was compared before and after mRNA vaccination in approximately ten COVID-19 convalescent patients and a handful of infection-naive healthy vaccine recipients.

Preparation of the library involved PCR. DNA from cultured CD4+ T cells was subjected to TCR sequencing with the Oncomine TCR Beta short-read assay at the Johns Hopkins FTIC core. Genomic DNA was extracted from the cultured CD4+ T cells with the QIAamp micro DNA kit. The Oncomine TCR Beta libraries from cultured CD4+ T cells were pooled using unique dual indexes and then sequenced on an Illumina iSeq 100. The original methods were these. Non-productive sequences were removed, and CDR3s not starting with C, not ending with F or W, or shorter than 7 amino acids were discarded. The MANAFEST web application was used to identify antigen-specific clonotypes by comparing peptide-stimulated wells against reference wells and other culture wells. An FDR below 0.05, an odds ratio above 5, and a productive frequency above 0.1% in at least two of three replicate wells were required for clones to be considered positive. Cross-reactive clonotypes were defined as significantly expanded in both SARS-CoV-2 spike wells and at least one common cold coronavirus spike condition. CDR3 homology was assessed with Levenshtein distances (stringdist) and unrooted phylogenetic trees (ape) in R version 3.6.1. TCRdb reprocessed the public reads (quality trimming at Q25 with fastp, clone calling with MiXCR) and kept in-frame beta chains. Each record represents a unique CDR3 protein, reported with the most common genes and DNA among its rows. The authors' filters were not applied to this entry. The sample table lists about 15,000 distinct CDR3 sequences, 73% of them with a count of one. The top ten constitute roughly 9.7% of the sample.

CDR1 and CDR2, per the germline V gene, are MGHRA and YSYEKL. Including the terminal cysteine and phenylalanine, the CDR3 comprises 18 residues. Only the CDR3 portion is preserved as DNA: 54 bases, with reading frame beginning at the first base. Deletion took 2 bases off V and 0 bases off J, with a span of 17 bases between the germline ends. In the paper's terms, the treatment or condition label means: approximately 9-day PBMC culture with coronavirus spike peptide pools or control peptides (ViraFEST assay). The study used the ViraFEST assay, which expanded antigen-specific T cells with peptide pools and then identified expanded clonotypes by TCR sequencing. The positive SARS-CoV-2 PCR tests of the convalescent patients were dated from March to December 2020, before the Alpha, Beta and Delta variants emerged in the United States. Each well held two million PBMCs cultured with approximately 9.1 ug/ml peptide pools in IMDM containing roughly 5% human AB serum and around 10 IU/ml IL-2. On days 3 and 7, half of the culture medium was replaced with fresh IL-2-containing medium. After 10 days of culture, CD4+ T cells were isolated by negative selection using the EasySep CD4+ T cell isolation kit. Ficoll-Paque Plus gradient centrifugation was used to isolate PBMCs from whole blood, and the isolated PBMCs were then either used fresh or cryopreserved at -140C. Each culture condition was generally run in triplicate wells.

Concerning this clonotype: Its antigen has not been determined. Base qualities are not recorded, but no much larger clone differs from it by a single base.

Broad study findings and their caveats: Nearly all vaccine-specific clones in convalescent patients (304 of 307) were mono-reactive for SARS-CoV-2 spike rather than cross-reactive with common cold coronaviruses. The study included relatively few convalescent patients and did not analyze early timepoints after natural infection. Among convalescent patients, a median roughly 84% of the SARS-CoV-2-reactive clones seen after vaccination appeared only after vaccination, which suggests priming specific to the vaccine. The median count of SARS-CoV-2-reactive clonotypes went up from 20 to 25 after infection to more than 30 after vaccination, although the change was not significant.

This TCR was recovered from a human donor who had recovered from COVID-19. The sequenced material came from CD4+ T cells from blood, cultured in vitro. The sequence is built from TRBV4-1 and TRBJ2-1, with TRBD2 perhaps the D gene, on 5 matching bases. This receptor has the CDR3 CASSQSGFPISSYNEQFF. Read as DNA, the sequence is TGCGCCAGCAGCCAAAGCGGTTTCCCCATTAGCTCCTACAATGAGCAGTTCTTC.